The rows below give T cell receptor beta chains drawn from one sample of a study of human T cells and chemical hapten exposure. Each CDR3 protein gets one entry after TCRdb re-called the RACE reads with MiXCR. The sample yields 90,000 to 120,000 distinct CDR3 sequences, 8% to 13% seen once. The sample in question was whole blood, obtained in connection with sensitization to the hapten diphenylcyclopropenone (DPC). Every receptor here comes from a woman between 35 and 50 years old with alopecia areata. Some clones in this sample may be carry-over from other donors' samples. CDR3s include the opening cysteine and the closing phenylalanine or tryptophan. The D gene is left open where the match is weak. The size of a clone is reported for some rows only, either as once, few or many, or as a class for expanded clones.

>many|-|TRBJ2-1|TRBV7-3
CASSSNLQGGEQFF
TGTGCCAGCAGCTCCAACCTACAGGGCGGTGAGCAGTTCTTC
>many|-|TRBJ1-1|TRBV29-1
CSVDGGRTEAFF
TGCAGCGTTGATGGGGGCCGCACTGAAGCTTTCTTT
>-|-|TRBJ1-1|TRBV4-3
CASSHILRVEDEAFF
TGCGCCAGCAGCCATATCTTGAGGGTAGAGGATGAAGCTTTCTTT
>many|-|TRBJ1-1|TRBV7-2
CASTTDYYTEAFF
TGTGCCAGCACCACGGATTATTACACTGAAGCTTTCTTT
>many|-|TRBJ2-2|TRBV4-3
CASSQDWLARAGELFF
TGCGCCAGCAGCCAAGATTGGCTAGCCCGAGCCGGGGAGCTGTTTTTT
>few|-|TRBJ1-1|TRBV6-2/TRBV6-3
CASSYIITEAFF
TGTGCCAGCAGTTACATTATCACTGAAGCTTTCTTT
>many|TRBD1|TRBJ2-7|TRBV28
CASSYRDRDEQYF
TGTGCCAGCAGTTACCGGGACAGGGACGAGCAGTACTTC
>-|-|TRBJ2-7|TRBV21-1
CASSKVSAPNGSRGSYEQYF
TGTGCCAGCAGCAAAGTCTCGGCCCCGAACGGGTCGAGGGGATCCTACGAGCAGTACTTC
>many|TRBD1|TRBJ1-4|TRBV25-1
CASSTNRGGNEKLFF
TGTGCCAGCAGCACGAACAGGGGAGGTAATGAAAAACTGTTTTTT
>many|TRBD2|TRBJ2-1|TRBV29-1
CSVETLAGGRNNEQFF
TGCAGCGTTGAGACACTAGCGGGGGGGCGGAACAATGAGCAGTTCTTC
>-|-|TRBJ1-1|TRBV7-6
CASREGPNTEAFF
TGTGCCAGCAGAGAGGGACCGAACACTGAAGCTTTCTTT
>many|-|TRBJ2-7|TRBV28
CASTEGAYEQYF
TGTGCCAGCACGGAGGGGGCCTACGAGCAGTACTTC
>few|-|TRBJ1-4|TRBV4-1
CASSQGRGLGSNEKLFF
TGCGCCAGCAGCCAAGGACGGGGGCTAGGGTCTAATGAAAAACTGTTTTTT
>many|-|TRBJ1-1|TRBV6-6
CASSLPMNTEAFF
TGTGCCAGCAGTCTGCCCATGAACACTGAAGCTTTCTTT
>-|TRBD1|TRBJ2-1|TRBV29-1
CSVEGDRSSYNEQFF
TGCAGCGTCGAGGGGGACAGGAGCTCCTACAATGAGCAGTTCTTC
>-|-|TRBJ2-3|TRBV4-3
CASSQDPSGFSTQYF
TGCGCCAGCAGCCAAGACCCCTCGGGCTTCAGCACGCAGTATTTT
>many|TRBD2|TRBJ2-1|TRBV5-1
CASSRTSGSSYNEQFF
TGTGCCAGCAGTAGGACTAGCGGGAGCTCCTACAATGAGCAGTTCTTC
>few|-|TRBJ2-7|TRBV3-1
CASSQLSATSYEQYF
TGTGCCAGCAGCCAACTCTCAGCGACCTCCTACGAGCAGTACTTC
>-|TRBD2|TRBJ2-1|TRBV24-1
CATSDFSPLAGYNEQFF
TGTGCCACCAGTGATTTTTCCCCACTAGCGGGATACAATGAGCAGTTCTTC
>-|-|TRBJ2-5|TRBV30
CAWSWSGLQETQYF
TGTGCCTGGAGTTGGAGCGGCCTCCAAGAGACCCAGTACTTC
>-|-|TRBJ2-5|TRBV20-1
CSARAPRDPETQYF
TGCAGTGCTAGAGCCCCGCGGGATCCAGAGACCCAGTACTTC
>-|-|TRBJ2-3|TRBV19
CASGGGGEADTQYF
TGTGCCAGCGGAGGGGGAGGGGAGGCAGATACGCAGTATTTT
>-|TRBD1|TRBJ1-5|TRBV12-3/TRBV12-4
CASSPGQGHQPQHF
TGTGCCAGCAGTCCCGGACAGGGGCATCAGCCCCAGCATTTT
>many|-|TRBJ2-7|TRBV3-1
CASSLKQDIGAYEQYF
TGTGCCAGCAGCCTAAAACAGGATATAGGGGCCTACGAGCAGTACTTC
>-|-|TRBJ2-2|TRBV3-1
CASSPLGQVGTGELFF
TGTGCCAGCAGCCCCTTGGGCCAGGTTGGCACCGGGGAGCTGTTTTTT
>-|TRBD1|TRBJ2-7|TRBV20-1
CSARAGTGSEQYF
TGCAGTGCTAGAGCCGGGACAGGGAGCGAGCAGTACTTC
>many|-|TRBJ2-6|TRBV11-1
CATSRRSGANVLTF
TGTGCCACCTCCCGCAGGTCTGGGGCCAACGTCCTGACTTTC
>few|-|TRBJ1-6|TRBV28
CASSVEARSSYNSPLHF
TGTGCCAGCAGTGTAGAGGCAAGAAGCTCCTATAATTCACCCCTCCACTTT
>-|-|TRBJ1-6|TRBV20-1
CSARDFKSSYNSPLHF
TGCAGTGCTAGAGACTTCAAAAGCTCCTATAATTCACCCCTCCACTTT
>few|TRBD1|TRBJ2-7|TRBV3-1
CASSMRDRAPYEQYF
TGTGCCAGCAGCATGCGGGACAGGGCCCCCTACGAGCAGTACTTC
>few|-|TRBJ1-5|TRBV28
CASCLGGQPNQPQHF
TGTGCCAGCTGCCTTGGGGGCCAGCCCAATCAGCCCCAGCATTTT
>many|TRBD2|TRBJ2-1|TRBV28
CASSSGTSGSYEQFF
TGTGCCAGCAGTTCTGGGACTAGCGGGAGCTATGAGCAGTTCTTC
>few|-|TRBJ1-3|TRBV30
CAWMVHGGPNTIYF
TGTGCCTGGATGGTTCACGGGGGCCCAAACACCATATATTTT
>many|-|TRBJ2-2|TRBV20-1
CSARGNGGGELFF
TGCAGTGCCCGGGGCAACGGGGGCGGGGAGCTGTTTTTT
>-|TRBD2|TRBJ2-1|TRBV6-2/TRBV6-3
CASIGTNPLGQFF
TGTGCCAGCATCGGGACTAACCCCCTCGGGCAGTTCTTC
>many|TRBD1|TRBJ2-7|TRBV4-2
CASSPPGQHDEQYF
TGTGCCAGCAGCCCACCGGGACAGCACGACGAGCAGTACTTC
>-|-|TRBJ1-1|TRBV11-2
CASSLVPMNTEAFF
TGTGCCAGCAGCTTAGTACCGATGAACACTGAAGCTTTCTTT
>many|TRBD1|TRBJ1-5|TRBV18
CASSGTGIYQPQHF
TGTGCCAGCTCAGGGACAGGGATTTATCAGCCCCAGCATTTT
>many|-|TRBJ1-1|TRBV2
CASDGTGLNTEAFF
TGTGCCAGCGACGGAACGGGGCTAAACACTGAAGCTTTCTTT
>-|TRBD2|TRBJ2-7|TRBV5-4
CASSTGLAGGPDEQYF
TGTGCCAGCAGCACCGGCCTAGCGGGAGGGCCCGACGAGCAGTACTTC